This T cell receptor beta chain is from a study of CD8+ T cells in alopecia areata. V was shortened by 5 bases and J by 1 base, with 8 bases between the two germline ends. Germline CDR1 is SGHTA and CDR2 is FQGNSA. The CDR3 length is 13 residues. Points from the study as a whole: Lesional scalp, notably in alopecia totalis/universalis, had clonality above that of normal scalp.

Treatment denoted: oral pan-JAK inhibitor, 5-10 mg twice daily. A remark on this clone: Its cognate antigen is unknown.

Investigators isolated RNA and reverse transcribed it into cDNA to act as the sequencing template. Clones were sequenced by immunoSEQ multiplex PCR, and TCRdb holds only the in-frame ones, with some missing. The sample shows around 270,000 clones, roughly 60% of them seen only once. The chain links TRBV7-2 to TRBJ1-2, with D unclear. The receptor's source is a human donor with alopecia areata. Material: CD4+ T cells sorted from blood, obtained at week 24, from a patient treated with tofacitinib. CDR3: CASSPQVNYGYTF. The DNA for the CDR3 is TGTGCCAGCAGCCCTCAGGTTAACTATGGCTACACCTTC.